Sequencing of this TCR beta chain was carried out in a study of cytomegalovirus exposure and HLA in healthy donors. Researchers ran the PCR with 60 Vbeta and 13 Jbeta primers. Profiling relied on immunoSEQ multiplex PCR, and the TCRdb table lists in-frame clones only, not all of them. Among some 140,000 clones listed, over 50% were seen once. Trimming took off 7 bases at V and 0 bases at J, with 7 bases between the two ends. CDR1 and CDR2 (germline): KGHSH, LQKENI. This CDR3 region has 13 residues. V and J are TRBV18 and TRBJ1-3; unclear D gene. The source material was PBMCs. The receptor's source is a human donor in good health. The CDR3 loop is CASFEGSGNTIYF. The CDR3 DNA reads TGTGCCAGCTTCGAGGGCTCTGGAAACACCATATATTTT. Variable domain in full (rest from reference TRBV18 and TRBJ1-3): NAGVMQNPRHLVRRRGQEARLRCSPMKGHSHVYWYRQLPEEGLKFMVYLQKENIIDESGMPKERFSAEFPKEGPSILRIQQVVRGDSAAYFCASFEGSGNTIYFGEGSWLTVV.